The 31 T cell receptor beta chains in this list originate from one sample, sequenced in a study of Tregs in tolerant kidney transplant recipients. Produced via immunoSEQ multiplex PCR; TCRdb's table is partial and in-frame only. The repertoire consists of 85,000 to 90,000 clones, with just over 90% occurring once and the leading ten covering 4.5% to 5%. The specimen sequenced was CD8+ T cells from blood. The source of these receptors is a human donor in good health.

This clone has just one count. J is TRBJ2-5 and V is TRBV13; maybe TRBD2 (5 bases). The CDR3 has 13 amino acids. Germline V gene data show CDR1 as PRHDT and CDR2 as FYEKMQ (reference sequence). The germline V and J ends were trimmed by 0 bases and 5 bases, with 7 bases remaining between them. The CDR3 here is CASSLGEVETQYF. CDR3 DNA sequence: TGTGCCAGCAGCTTAGGGGAGGTCGAGACCCAGTACTTC.

This sequence joins TRBV4-1 and TRBJ1-2; D remains ambiguous. The V gene lost 3 bases and the J gene lost 5 bases, with 10 bases spanning the gap. Per the germline V gene, CDR1 is MGHRA and CDR2 is YSYEKL. The CDR3 has 13 amino acids. CDR3 DNA sequence: TGCGCCAGCAGCCACGAGGGTGGGTATGGCTACACCTTC. It is translated as CASSHEGGYGYTF.

The chain is built from TRBV6-6 and TRBJ2-7, with 7 bases matching TRBD1. The CDR3 has 14 residues. J lost 6 bases, V lost 6 bases, and 11 bases had no gene match. The germline V gene encodes CDR1 MNHNY and CDR2 SVGAGI (reference sequence). The CDR3 protein is CASRSRDSFGEQYF. The CDR3, as DNA: TGTGCCAGCAGGAGCCGGGACAGCTTCGGCGAGCAGTACTTC.

The chain employs TRBV4-1 and TRBJ2-7, with 8 bases fitting TRBD2. CDR1 and CDR2 from the germline V gene are MGHRA and YSYEKL. Trimming removed 0 bases from V and 5 bases from J; junction bases left unmatched: 6. The CDR3 is 15 amino acids. As DNA, the CDR3 is TGCGCCAGCAGCCAAGAAGAGCGGGAGTTCGACGAGCAGTACTTC. It is translated as CASSQEEREFDEQYF.

The chain couples TRBV7-6 to TRBJ2-7; D is unresolved. Trimming removed 6 bases from V and 0 bases from J, with 9 bases in between. The CDR3 covers 13 residues. Germline assignment: CDR1 SGHVS and CDR2 FNYEAQ. The CDR3 loop is CASSPDTSYEQYF. In DNA form, the CDR3 reads TGTGCCAGCAGTCCTGACACCTCCTACGAGCAGTACTTC.

V and J are TRBV23-1 and TRBJ2-7; D not resolved. TRBV23-1 is annotated as an ORF whose role is uncertain. The CDR3 extends over 15 amino acids. The V end lost 4 bases, the J end lost 1 base, and 14 bases lay between the germline ends. This chain's CDR3 is CASSRGDGPSYEQYF. DNA of the CDR3: TGCGCCAGCAGTCGCGGTGACGGACCTTCCTACGAGCAGTACTTC.

V gene TRBV15 combines with J gene TRBJ1-1; D ambiguous. CDR1 and CDR2 (germline): LNHNV, YYDKDF (reference sequence). The V end was cut by 3 bases, the J end by 1 base, with 12 bases between. The CDR3 contains 15 residues. This CDR3 is CATSSPSAGNTEAFF. The CDR3 DNA follows: TGTGCCACCAGCAGCCCCTCCGCCGGGAACACTGAAGCTTTCTTT.

V is TRBV7-9 and J is TRBJ2-7, with D perhaps TRBD2 (5 bases). V was pared by 5 bases and J by 2 bases, with 13 bases between. The CDR3 sequence is 14 residues long. The germline gives CDR1 SEHNR, CDR2 FQNEAQ (reference sequence). In DNA form, the CDR3 reads TGTGCCAGCAGCGCTCAGAGGGTTCCCTACGAGCAGTACTTC. Translated: CASSAQRVPYEQYF.

The rearrangement links TRBV5-1 to TRBJ2-1; 9 nucleotides agree with TRBD2. The ends lost 1 base at V and 9 bases at J; junction bases unmatched: 8. Germline V gene data show CDR1 as SGHRS and CDR2 as YFSETQ. The CDR3 contains 15 residues. CDR3 DNA: TGCGCCAGCAGCTTGACTGGCGGGAGGGCCTCTGAGCAGTTCTTC. Amino acid sequence: CASSLTGGRASEQFF.

This CDR3 reads CASSYGTGIDYGYTF. The CDR3 region has the DNA TGTGCCAGCAGTTACGGGACAGGAATTGACTATGGCTACACCTTC. The chain uses TRBV6-5 and TRBJ1-2; 8 nucleotides align to TRBD1. The V gene end was trimmed by 2 bases and the J gene end by 3 bases; junction bases not matched to a gene: 5. The CDR3 totals 15 residues. Germline V CDR1 and CDR2: MNHEY, SVGAGI.

This clone was seen more than once but under ten times. The genes are TRBV19 and TRBJ1-1; D ambiguous. Trimming cost V 4 bases and J 0 bases, with 6 bases left between them. This CDR3 contains 13 residues. The germline gives CDR1 LNHDA, CDR2 SQIVND (reference sequence). CDR3 coding DNA: TGTGCCAGTAGTAGCAAGATGAACACTGAAGCTTTCTTT. Translated: CASSSKMNTEAFF.

J is TRBJ2-7 and V is TRBV13, with D maybe TRBD2 (5 bases). Germline V gene data show CDR1 as PRHDT and CDR2 as FYEKMQ (reference sequence). This CDR3 is built from 14 residues. The V end lost 5 bases, the J end lost 7 bases, and 18 bases lay between the germline ends. The CDR3 loop reads CASSPATGSWEQYF. DNA of the CDR3: TGTGCCAGCAGCCCCGCGACGGGATCTTGGGAGCAGTACTTC.

V and J are TRBV30 and TRBJ2-3, with 7 bases identical to TRBD2. CDR3 length: 14 residues. V lost 1 base and J lost 4; bases outside the gene matches: 5. Germline assignment: CDR1 GTSNPN and CDR2 SVGIG (reference sequence). CDR3 bases: TGTGCCTGGAGTGAGATAGCGGGTTCAGATACGCAGTATTTT. Translation: CAWSEIAGSDTQYF.

This CDR3 reads CASSPDRWNEQFF. In nucleotides, the CDR3 is TGTGCCAGCAGCCCGGACAGGTGGAATGAGCAGTTCTTC. The chain recombines TRBV9 with TRBJ2-1; 7 bases are a match to TRBD1. Germline V gene sequence: CDR1 SGDLS, CDR2 YYNGEE. The CDR3 contains 13 residues. Germline trimming cut 4 bases from V and 7 bases from J; bases unmatched to any gene: 5.

The chain uses TRBV7-3 and TRBJ2-3, with D tentatively TRBD1 (5 bases). This CDR3 spans 20 amino acids. The germline V gene encodes CDR1 SGHTA and CDR2 FQGTGA. The V gene lost 2 bases and the J gene lost 2 bases, with 26 bases spanning the gap. The DNA of the CDR3 is TGTGCCAGCAGCTTATTTGGGCGTGGGGCAGCCTACTATACCACAGATACGCAGTATTTT. Translation gives CASSLFGRGAAYYTTDTQYF.

This clone was detected only once. The J gene is TRBJ2-2, the V gene TRBV6-4, with TRBD2 matching 7 bases. This CDR3 has 14 residues. The germline gives CDR1 MRHNA, CDR2 SNTAGT. V trimming: 2 bases; J trimming: 4 bases; junction bases outside the gene matches: 1. The CDR3 protein is CASSDGRATGELFF. The CDR3 nucleotides are TGTGCCAGCAGTGACGGGAGGGCCACCGGGGAGCTGTTTTTT.

This chain links TRBV19 with TRBJ2-2; no reliable D call. Germline CDR1 is LNHDA and CDR2 is SQIVND (reference sequence). The CDR3 contains 13 residues. V shed 3 bases and J shed 9 bases, with 11 bases lying between them. The chain's CDR3 is CASSIDSQRELFF. The CDR3 DNA reads as TGTGCCAGTAGTATTGATTCCCAGCGGGAGCTGTTTTTT.

The chain carries TRBV27 and TRBJ1-5; D remains unclear. This CDR3 has 15 amino acids. CDR1 MNHEY and CDR2 SMNVEV come from the germline V gene (reference sequence). V lost 1 base, J lost 1 base, and 8 bases lay in between. DNA for the CDR3: TGTGCCAGCAGTTTATTTTCCGGAAGCAATCAGCCCCAGCATTTT. Amino acids: CASSLFSGSNQPQHF.

The chain uses TRBV6-1 and TRBJ2-7; D gene ambiguous. CDR1 MNHNS and CDR2 SASEGT come from the germline V gene. The V end lost 1 base, the J end lost 3 bases, and 13 bases lay between the germline ends. The CDR3 loop spans 15 amino acids. For the CDR3, the DNA is TGTGCCAGCAGTGAAGGCCTACAGATCCGCTACGAGCAGTACTTC. This sequence encodes CASSEGLQIRYEQYF.

This clone has a single count. The gene calls are TRBV30 and TRBJ2-7; the D is unclear. Trimming pared 1 base from V and 2 bases from J, leaving 9 bases between. The V gene's germline CDR1 is GTSNPN and CDR2 SVGIG (reference sequence). CDR3 length equals 13 residues. CDR3 sequence reads: CAWSGTRTYEQYF. The DNA for the CDR3 is TGTGCCTGGAGTGGAACGCGGACCTACGAGCAGTACTTC.

The gene calls are TRBV15 and TRBJ1-1; tentatively, D is TRBD1 (5 bases). The CDR3 has 15 residues. Trimming left V 5 bases short and J 3 bases short, with 16 bases between. Looked up from germline, CDR1 is LNHNV and CDR2 is YYDKDF (reference sequence). CDR3 DNA sequence: TGTGCCACCAGCGACCCCATGGGGGGACACACTGAAGCTTTCTTT. Its translation: CATSDPMGGHTEAFF.

The rearrangement links TRBV5-6 to TRBJ2-7; D is possibly TRBD1 (6 bases). V dropped 4 bases and J dropped 3 bases, with 11 bases sitting between them. Looked up from germline, CDR1 is SGHDT and CDR2 is YYEEEE. This CDR3 region has 13 residues. The CDR3 nucleotides read TGTGCCAGCAGCCCGGGACAATACTACGAGCAGTACTTC. Its translation: CASSPGQYYEQYF.

The chain carries TRBV15 and TRBJ2-4, with a weak D call TRBD2 (5 bases). Between the trimmed V and J ends, which lost 0 bases and 8 bases, there was a span of 23 bases. Germline CDR1 reads LNHNV; CDR2 reads YYDKDF (reference sequence). The CDR3 length is 18 residues. CDR3 in DNA: TGTGCCACCAGCAGAGACCGGGCGATGAGGGCCCCACGGGACATTCAGTACTTC. Protein: CATSRDRAMRAPRDIQYF.

This rearrangement joins TRBV5-4 to TRBJ2-7, with D possibly being TRBD1 (6 bases). This CDR3 has 13 amino acids. CDR1 is SGHNT, CDR2 YYREEE, per germline (reference sequence). The germline V and J ends were trimmed by 4 bases and 1 base, with 9 bases remaining between them. The CDR3 spells CASSQGGSYEQYF. Here the CDR3 DNA reads TGTGCCAGCAGCCAAGGGGGTTCCTACGAGCAGTACTTC.

The rearrangement uses TRBV27 and TRBJ2-7; maybe TRBD2 (5 bases). The V gene's germline CDR1 is MNHEY and CDR2 SMNVEV (reference sequence). Trimming removed 6 bases from V and 0 bases from J, with 15 bases in between. CDR3 size: 15 residues. The chain's CDR3 is CASSPRAVFSYEQYF. CDR3 nucleotide sequence: TGTGCCAGCAGCCCTCGAGCGGTATTCTCCTACGAGCAGTACTTC.

The chain employs TRBV4-2 and TRBJ2-3; 9 positions match TRBD2. The CDR3 is 16 amino acids. Germline CDR1 reads LGHNA; CDR2 reads YNFKEQ. Losses at the gene ends were 4 bases for V and 5 bases for J; bases not matched to a gene: 10. DNA of the CDR3: TGTGCCAGCAGCCCCAGCTTAGCGGGGGAGCGAGATACGCAGTATTTT. This sequence encodes CASSPSLAGERDTQYF.

Concerning this clone: At the DNA level, this CDR3 is encoded by other sequences in the same sample as well. This chain uses TRBV6-4 with TRBJ2-2; no clear D. This CDR3 comprises 13 residues. Germline V gene data show CDR1 as MRHNA and CDR2 as SNTAGT. V lost 0 bases, J lost 3 bases, and 2 bases lay in between. Here the CDR3 reads CASSDSDTGELFF. In nucleotides, the CDR3 is TGTGCCAGCAGTGACTCGGACACCGGGGAGCTGTTTTTT.

The chain uses TRBV5-4 and TRBJ2-3, with D perhaps matching TRBD2 (6 bases). Trimming took 2 bases from V and 4 from J, leaving 8 bases between them. This CDR3 is 13 amino acids long. Germline assignment: CDR1 SGHNT and CDR2 YYREEE (reference sequence). For the CDR3, the DNA is TGTGCCAGCAGCTTCGGGGGATCAGATACGCAGTATTTT. Translating it yields CASSFGGSDTQYF.

The genes are TRBV7-2 and TRBJ1-1; D may be TRBD1 (6 bases). Germline V gene lookup returns CDR1 SGHTA and CDR2 FQGNSA. V lost 2 bases to trimming and J lost 7 bases, with 11 bases between them. This CDR3 is built from 13 residues. The DNA of the CDR3 is TGTGCCAGCAGCTTACGGGGGCGTGATGAAGCTTTCTTT. Residues: CASSLRGRDEAFF.

The chain uses TRBV27 and TRBJ2-5; 11 bases align to TRBD2. The CDR3 is 17 residues long. The trim removed 0 bases at V and 5 bases at J, leaving 8 bases unmatched. Germline CDR1 is MNHEY and CDR2 is SMNVEV (reference sequence). This CDR3 reads CASSLSISGGVRETQYF. The CDR3, as DNA: TGTGCCAGCAGTTTATCGATTAGCGGGGGGGTCCGGGAGACCCAGTACTTC.

This chain links TRBV4-1 with TRBJ2-7; TRBD2 matches at 7 bases. The V gene's germline CDR1 is MGHRA and CDR2 YSYEKL. The CDR3 loop spans 15 amino acids. Germline trimming cut 3 bases from V and 3 bases from J; bases unmatched to any gene: 8. The CDR3 DNA sequence: TGCGCCAGCAGCCAGATAGCGGGTCTTGTCTACGAGCAGTACTTC. Its translation is CASSQIAGLVYEQYF.